This entry concerns a single T cell receptor (beta chain). The target of this receptor is not known. Base qualities are missing; no much larger clone stands one base away. The data were taken from a study of human versus mouse CDR3 diversity and MHC coevolution (dated by TCRdb to 2016 to 2017). About the full investigation: According to reports, the immunoSEQ assay can detect one in 200,000 T cells and keeps multiplex PCR amplification bias to a minimum. As a reference point for TCR selection on multiple MHC II alleles, the study used human naive CD4 T cell repertoires and compared them against human-TCR-locus transgenic mice that have a single MHC II. Across mouse and human samples, the number of valid reads per sample ranged from roughly 5.5 x 10^6 to 1.7 x 10^7. Three healthy volunteer blood donors were included in the human cohort, with one aged 30 to 40, one aged 40 to 49 and one aged 60 to 69 at collection.

Genomic DNA was extracted from the sorted cells using the QIAGEN blood and tissue kit and was quantified on a NanoDrop 1000. Deep sequencing and quantification of TCR alpha and beta chains were performed on the immunoSEQ platform by multiplex PCR of genomic DNA. As for the authors' bioinformatics: TCR sequences were annotated using IMGT gene and region definitions. As a stand-in for the preselection repertoire, out-of-frame rearrangements were used and set against in-frame clonotypes. Repertoire size was estimated with the iCHAO1 estimator supplied with the immunoSEQ platform. A Gini index, which is based on the Lorenz curve, was applied to in-frame amino acid clonotypes to measure clonal inequality. Shared clonotypes were counted with the intersect function of the R package tcR, and similarity was scored with the Jaccard index. The R prcomp function was used without normalization to run principal component analysis of V, J and V-J usage frequencies. TCRdb took over this immuneACCESS table, retaining in-frame rearrangements with V and J assigned. Such tables are incomplete; in checked studies, under half of the missing clones stem from an unresolved V gene, and the remainder is unexplained. V and J calls and clone size are as listed in that table; D and trimming were resolved from the DNA. The sample yields approximately 81,000 clones; approximately 92% were counted once. The ten largest clones capture 1.3% of the sample.

Naive CD4 T cells, defined as CD45RO-negative and CD62L-positive, were isolated from PBMCs by fluorescence-activated cell sorting. Approximately 50 ml of fresh peripheral blood was collected from each donor, and PBMCs were isolated by Ficoll density centrifugation. Cell sorting was carried out on a FACSAria III instrument, and a purity above 85% was achieved for all samples. Between the V and J ends, shortened by 4 bases and 2 bases respectively, the junction contains 7 bases. CDR1 and CDR2 were assigned from the germline V gene as SGDLS and YYNGEE. The CDR3 covers 12 residues, taking in both the cysteine and the phenylalanine. Kept here is only the CDR3 DNA, which spans 36 bases and is read in frame from base 1. Study-wide findings and limitations: On average, humans had more CDR3 deletions and insertions than mice, indicating greater exonuclease and TdT activity. iCHAO1 estimates gave humans the largest TCR beta repertoire, 1.5 million to 2 million clonotypes, attributed likely to selection by multiple MHC II molecules. Because human T cells were selected on about 6 MHC II alleles, repertoire diversity was not considered directly comparable between humans and mice. Most of the three human donors showed the lowest clonal inequality scores among all compared groups.

The sequence derives from a person aged 30-70 years in good health. The V gene is TRBV9 and the J gene is TRBJ2-7; no D gene can be assigned with confidence. The sample taken for sequencing was naive CD4+ T cells from blood. What this sample's cell subset or site label stands for: CD45RO-negative CD62L-positive naive CD4 T cells. The base sequence is TGTGCCAGCAGCCCCCCTCCCTACGAGCAGTACTTC. Its translation reads: CASSPPPYEQYF.